This T cell receptor beta chain was recovered during a study of patients and donors after allogeneic stem cell transplantation. TCRdb reprocessed the RT-PCR reads via MiXCR and lists one record per CDR3 protein. The sample lists about a million distinct CDR3 sequences; about a sixth were seen once. The sample comprised blood, either unsorted or a sorted T cell fraction (not recorded which). This clonotype originated in a human donor who was either an allogeneic HSCT recipient or a stem cell or donor lymphocyte infusion donor (not recorded which). It is not recorded whose cells these are; they may come from a transplant donor.

The CDR3 region is CSARDPTSGGPTWDEQFF. In DNA form, the CDR3 reads TGCAGTGCTAGAGATCCAACTAGCGGGGGGCCCACTTGGGATGAGCAGTTCTTC. The J gene is TRBJ2-1, the V gene TRBV20-1; 12 nucleotides match TRBD2. The CDR3 is 18 residues long. CDR1 and CDR2 (germline): DFQATT, SNEGSKA (reference sequence). The V and J ends lost 0 bases and 8 bases, in that order; junction bases with no gene match: 14.